This T cell receptor beta chain was retrieved from a study of blood T cell repertoires in COVID-19. Study-level background: From the United States, Italy and Spain came samples of acute and convalescent COVID-19. T cells, B-cell-depleted T cells, or PBMCs supplied cDNA or gDNA.

As to this clone: Distinct nucleotide sequences in the sample also encode this CDR3.

The CDR3 is 14 amino acids. Germline loops: CDR1 KGHDR, CDR2 SFDVKD. With 8 bases clipped from V and 5 bases from J, the junction kept 4 bases outside the gene matches. Data came from immunoSEQ multiplex PCR; TCRdb stores just in-frame clones and leaves some out. The sample shows hundreds of thousands of clones, 90% of them seen only once. The specimen sequenced was PBMCs or T cells enriched from blood (not recorded which). The chain recombines TRBV24-1 with TRBJ2-2, with 10 bases that match TRBD1. This receptor was obtained from a man between 60 and 75 years old who had recovered from COVID-19. The CDR3 spells CATKGQGGTGELFF. CDR3 coding DNA: TGTGCCACCAAAGGACAGGGGGGTACCGGGGAGCTGTTTTTT.